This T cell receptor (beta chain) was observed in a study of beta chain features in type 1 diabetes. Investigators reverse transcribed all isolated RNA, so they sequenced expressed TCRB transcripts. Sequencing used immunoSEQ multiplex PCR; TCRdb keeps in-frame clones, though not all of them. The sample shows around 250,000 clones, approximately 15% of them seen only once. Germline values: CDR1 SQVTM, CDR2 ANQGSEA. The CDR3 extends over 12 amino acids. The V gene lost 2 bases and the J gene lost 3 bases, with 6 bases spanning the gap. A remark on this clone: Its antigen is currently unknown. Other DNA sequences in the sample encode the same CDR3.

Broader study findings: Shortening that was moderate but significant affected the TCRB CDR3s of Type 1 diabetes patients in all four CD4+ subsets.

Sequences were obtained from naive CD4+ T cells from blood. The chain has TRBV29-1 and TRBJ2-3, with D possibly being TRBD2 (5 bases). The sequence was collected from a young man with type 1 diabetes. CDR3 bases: TGCAGCGTTGAAAGAGGGACAGATACGCAGTATTTT. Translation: CSVERGTDTQYF.